The 27 T cell receptor beta chains presented below share a single source sample, sequenced in a study of Graves' ophthalmopathy and Graves' hyperthyroidism. Researchers took RNA transcripts and amplified TCR beta CDR3 regions from them. The library came from an HTBI-primed first-round RT-PCR and a second-round multiplex PCR. TCRdb passed the multiplex PCR reads through MiXCR, listing each CDR3 protein once. Altogether around 660,000 distinct CDR3 sequences are present, about 38% being singletons, with the ten largest covering around 3%. Material: peripheral blood. All receptors derive from an adult man with Graves' ophthalmopathy.

This chain joins TRBV6-6 and TRBJ2-7; TRBD2 matches 9 bases. The trim removed 5 bases at V and 5 bases at J, leaving 13 bases unmatched. The CDR3 spans 16 residues. Germline V gives CDR1 MNHNY, CDR2 SVGAGI (reference sequence). CDR3 sequence: CASSPFGGRAKDEQYF. For the CDR3, the DNA is TGTGCCAGCAGTCCCTTCGGCGGGAGGGCCAAGGACGAGCAGTACTTC.

The chain uses TRBV14 and TRBJ2-2; D is tentatively TRBD1 or TRBD2 (5 bases each). Trimming stripped 8 bases from V and 1 base from J, with 23 bases between. The CDR3 loop spans 18 amino acids. CDR1 is SGHDN, CDR2 FVKESK, per germline. CDR3 coding DNA: TGTGCCAGCTCACCACGGGATCCGGGACGGATGAACACCGGGGAGCTGTTTTTT. Encoded protein: CASSPRDPGRMNTGELFF.

V usage is TRBV15 and J usage is TRBJ2-5; D remains ambiguous. CDR1 and CDR2 (germline): LNHNV, YYDKDF (reference sequence). The ends were cut back, 4 bases at V and 1 base at J, with 10 bases in the middle. This CDR3 has 14 amino acids. In DNA, the CDR3 is TGTGCCACCAGCAAAGGCAGCGTCCAAGAGACCCAGTACTTC. This encodes CATSKGSVQETQYF.

This clonotype was picked up a small number of times. At one end the junction does not follow the germline gene, possibly because of a read error. This rearrangement joins TRBV29-1 to TRBJ1-1, with D unresolved. The length of the CDR3 is 16 residues. Looked up from germline, CDR1 is SQVTM and CDR2 is ANQGSEA. For the CDR3, the DNA is TGTGCCTGGAGTTCTTCCTCTGGCAGGTTAGACACTGAAGCTTTCTTT. Amino acid sequence: CAWSSSSGRLDTEAFF.

This clonotype came up many times. V gene TRBV24-1 combines with J gene TRBJ2-5; D possibly corresponds to TRBD1 (5 bases). V was clipped by 4 bases and J by 4 bases, with 9 bases between them. In germline, CDR1 is KGHDR, CDR2 SFDVKD. CDR3 length equals 13 residues. The CDR3 is CATSDRAGETQYF. CDR3 nucleotides: TGTGCCACCAGTGACAGGGCTGGAGAGACCCAGTACTTC.

Concerning this clonotype itself: It may be a read error: a sequence one base away is much more abundant. The chain uses TRBV7-2 and TRBJ2-7, with a tentative D call TRBD2 (6 bases). CDR1 is SGHTA and CDR2 is FQGNSA in the germline V gene. The CDR3 is 15 residues long. V was trimmed by 5 bases and J by 0 bases, leaving 14 bases between them. The CDR3 bases are TGTACCAGCAGCCCCTCGGCGGGAAGCTCCTACGAGCAGTACTTC. Protein sequence: CTSSPSAGSSYEQYF.

The rearrangement links TRBV7-9 to TRBJ1-4; the match to TRBD1 covers 7 bases. Germline-derived CDR1 and CDR2 are SEHNR and FQNEAQ (reference sequence). The CDR3 sequence is 16 residues long. The V segment lost 0 bases and the J segment 8 bases; nucleotides outside the gene matches: 9. Here the CDR3 reads CASSLAGTAGEEKLFF. CDR3 in DNA: TGTGCCAGCAGCTTAGCGGGGACAGCCGGGGAGGAAAAACTGTTTTTT. The full variable domain, with the rest looked up from reference TRBV7-9 and TRBJ1-4, is DTGVSQNPRHKITKRGQNVTFRCDPISEHNRLYWYRQTLGQGPEFLTYFQNEAQLEKSRLLSDRFSAERPKGSFSTLEIQRTEQGDSAMYLCASSLAGTAGEEKLFFGSGTQLSVL.

As regards this clonotype: The junction departs from the called germline gene at one end, perhaps through a read error. The chain carries TRBV19 and TRBJ2-2, with 7 positions matching TRBD2. CDR1 is LNHDA and CDR2 is SQIVND in the germline V gene (reference sequence). This CDR3 region has 15 residues. The CDR3 is CATIRGSSNTGELSF. CDR3 nucleotides: TGTGCCACTATACGCGGGAGTTCGAACACCGGGGAGCTGTCTTTT. Together with reference TRBV19 and TRBJ2-2, the CDR3 gives the full variable domain: DGGITQSPKYLFRKEGQNVTLSCEQNLNHDAMYWYRQDPGQGLRLIYYSQIVNDFQKGDIAEGYSVSREKKESFPLTVTSAQKNPTAFYLCATIRGSSNTGELSFGEGSRLTVL.

The table lists this clonotype with a count of one. The germline gene is not matched at one end of the junction; a read error may be the cause. The gene calls are TRBV2 and TRBJ1-3; D is ambiguous. Germline loops: CDR1 SNHLY, CDR2 FYNNEI. The CDR3 extends over 13 amino acids. The CDR3: CASSEQSGNTVYF. In DNA form, the CDR3 reads TGTGCCAGCAGTGAACAGTCTGGAAACACCGTATATTTT.

Details on this clonotype: A much larger clone lies a single base off, so this may be a read error. The CDR3 loop reads CANSFPPGNTIYF. The CDR3 DNA reads as TGTGCCAACAGCTTTCCCCCGGGAAACACCATATATTTT. This chain joins TRBV7-2 and TRBJ1-3; D remains unclear. The CDR3 extends over 13 amino acids. The germline V gene has CDR1 SGHTA and CDR2 FQGNSA.

The table lists this clonotype with a few counts. This chain joins TRBV6-2 or TRBV6-3 and TRBJ1-2, with 7 bases aligning to TRBD1. Germline loops: CDR1 MNHEY, CDR2 SVGEGT. Unmatched junction bases numbered 9, after V lost 4 bases and J lost 4 bases. CDR3 size: 15 residues. CDR3 protein: CASSWTPGQIYGYTF. CDR3 coding DNA: TGTGCCAGCAGTTGGACACCGGGACAGATCTATGGCTACACCTTC.

The V call is TRBV7-9, the J call TRBJ2-6, with 11 bases lining up with TRBD2. Trimming took 6 bases from V and 11 from J; bases not matched to a gene: 3. The CDR3 loop spans 13 amino acids. Germline values: CDR1 SEHNR, CDR2 FQNEAQ (reference sequence). CDR3 sequence reads: CASRLAGVYVLTF. For the CDR3, the DNA is TGTGCCAGCAGACTAGCGGGGGTCTACGTCCTGACTTTC.

Points on this clonotype: Being one base from a much bigger clone, this may be a read error. The chain uses TRBV10-3 and TRBJ2-5, with 8 bases lining up with TRBD2. The germline gives CDR1 ENHRY, CDR2 SYGVKD. The CDR3 has 13 residues. The trim removed 11 bases at V and 3 bases at J, leaving 8 bases unmatched. Written as DNA, the CDR3 is TGTGCCGTCAAAGCGGGAGTAGAAGAGACCCAGTACTTC. Protein: CAVKAGVEETQYF.

This clonotype appeared many times. This chain uses TRBV15 with TRBJ1-2; D might be TRBD1 (5 bases). The V gene's germline CDR1 is LNHNV and CDR2 YYDKDF (reference sequence). The ends were cut back, 0 bases at V and 10 bases at J, with 12 bases in the middle. The CDR3 sequence is 13 residues long. In DNA, the CDR3 is TGTGCCACCAGCAGAGATTTGAGGGGTCCCTACACCTTC. Protein product: CATSRDLRGPYTF.

The chain is built from TRBV5-6 and TRBJ2-7; TRBD2 aligns across 7 bases. Unmatched junction bases numbered 8, after V lost 5 bases and J lost 0 bases. Germline V gene data show CDR1 as SGHDT and CDR2 as YYEEEE. There are 15 residues in the CDR3. Here the CDR3 reads CASSHLAVSSYEQYF. The CDR3 coding sequence is TGTGCCAGCAGTCACCTAGCGGTAAGCTCCTACGAGCAGTACTTC.

This clonotype appeared many times. This chain connects TRBV5-1 to TRBJ1-2; D is possibly TRBD1 (6 bases). This CDR3 contains 14 residues. CDR1 and CDR2 from the germline V gene are SGHRS and YFSETQ. The V and J ends lost 3 bases and 2 bases respectively, with 11 bases between them. CDR3 residues: CASSYSGENYGYTF. CDR3 sequence (DNA): TGCGCCAGCAGCTATTCAGGGGAAAACTATGGCTACACCTTC.

The chain recombines TRBV3-1 with TRBJ1-5, with 7 nucleotides matching TRBD1. Germline assignment: CDR1 LGHDT and CDR2 YNNKEL (reference sequence). J was trimmed by 4 bases and V by 5 bases; bases with no gene match: 8. The CDR3 sequence is 15 residues long. The CDR3 region is CASSDETGINQPQHF. In DNA form, the CDR3 reads TGTGCCAGCAGCGATGAGACAGGGATTAATCAGCCCCAGCATTTT.

The rearrangement joins TRBV25-1 to TRBJ2-3, with D unclear. Trimming cost V 6 bases and J 9 bases, with 13 bases left between them. Germline V gene lookup returns CDR1 MGHDK and CDR2 SYGVNS. The CDR3 loop spans 12 amino acids. The CDR3 loop reads CASSSRLDTQYF. The CDR3 DNA reads TGTGCCAGCAGCTCACGCCTAGACACGCAGTATTTT. Combining the CDR3 with reference TRBV25-1 and TRBJ2-3 gives the whole variable domain EADIYQTPRYLVIGTGKKITLECSQTMGHDKMYWYQQDPGMELHLIHYSYGVNSTEKGDLSSESTVSRIRTEHFPLTLESARPSHTSQYLCASSSRLDTQYFGPGTRLTVL.

This clonotype has at least ten counts. The genes are TRBV12-3 or TRBV12-4 and TRBJ1-2; 10 bases are a match to TRBD1. The CDR3 covers 15 residues. The V segment lost 4 bases and the J segment 8 bases; nucleotides outside the gene matches: 10. The CDR3, as DNA: TGTGCCAGCAGTTCTCCCGACAGGGGGCAGGGAGGCTACACCTTC. Protein product: CASSSPDRGQGGYTF.

The sample holds many counts of this clonotype. This chain connects TRBV6-1 to TRBJ2-5; TRBD1 matches 8 bases. Germline V CDR1 and CDR2: MNHNS, SASEGT. Trimming cost V 1 base and J 1 base; bases outside gene matches: 2. The CDR3 runs to 15 residues. The CDR3, as DNA: TGTGCCAGCAGTGAAGTCCAGGGGGCCCAAGAGACCCAGTACTTC. Translation: CASSEVQGAQETQYF.

This clonotype has at least ten counts. This CDR3 reads CASSPFGGGELFF. CDR3 in DNA: TGTGCCAGTAGCCCTTTTGGTGGCGGGGAGCTGTTTTTT. The chain employs TRBV19 and TRBJ2-2; D not resolved. The CDR3 is 13 amino acids. Trimming pared 6 bases from V and 7 bases from J, leaving 12 bases between. In germline, CDR1 is LNHDA, CDR2 SQIVND (reference sequence).

The V and J genes are TRBV29-1 and TRBJ2-3, with D perhaps matching TRBD1 (6 bases). The CDR3 runs 17 residues. Germline assignment: CDR1 SQVTM and CDR2 ANQGSEA. V was cut by 7 bases and J by 2 bases, with 25 bases left in between. The CDR3 nucleotides read TGCAGCGCCTCCGGGACATCTAATGAAGGGTTCACAGATACGCAGTATTTT. It yields the protein CSASGTSNEGFTDTQYF.

The V and J genes are TRBV7-3 and TRBJ1-4; D perhaps matches TRBD1 (6 bases). The V gene lost 5 bases and the J gene lost 7 bases, with 17 bases spanning the gap. The CDR3 sequence is 15 residues long. Per the germline V gene, CDR1 is SGHTA and CDR2 is FQGTGA. The CDR3 DNA follows: TGTGCCAGCAGCCGATCCAGGGGCGATGGTGAAAAACTGTTTTTT. Translating it yields CASSRSRGDGEKLFF.

Notes on this clonotype: Germline and junction disagree at one end, which may indicate a read error. The CDR3 coding sequence is TGTGCCAGCCGCTTGCTAGCGGGAGCTTACGAGCAGTACTTC. Translating gives CASRLLAGAYEQYF. The J gene is TRBJ2-7, the V gene TRBV11-2; TRBD2 agrees at 10 bases. The CDR3 length is 14 residues. The V gene's germline CDR1 is SGHAT and CDR2 FQNNGV.

This clonotype was detected once. A much larger clone lies one base from this, so it may be a read error. The chain joins TRBV10-3 to TRBJ2-3; TRBD2 agrees at 8 bases. CDR3 length equals 16 residues. V shed 10 bases, J shed 4 bases, and the junction held 16 bases outside the gene matches. Per germline, CDR1 ENHRY and CDR2 SYGVKD. The CDR3 loop is CATSGQRESGADTQYF. As DNA, the CDR3 is TGTGCCACCTCAGGGCAGCGGGAGAGCGGCGCAGATACGCAGTATTTT.

This clonotype was recorded once. Just one base apart from a much larger clone, this may be a read error. The chain recombines TRBV10-3 with TRBJ1-5; TRBD1 matches 10 bases. This CDR3 has 15 residues. Per germline, CDR1 ENHRY and CDR2 SYGVKD. CDR3 bases: TGTGCCAGCAGCCTCCGGGACAGGGGCAATCAGCACCAGCATTTT. Protein: CASSLRDRGNQHQHF.

The chain combines TRBV7-9 with TRBJ2-5; either TRBD1 or TRBD2 may supply D (5 bases each). CDR3 size: 13 residues. Trimming took 4 bases from V and 4 from J, leaving 10 bases between them. The germline gives CDR1 SEHNR, CDR2 FQNEAQ (reference sequence). The CDR3 coding sequence is TGTGCCAGCAGCTGGGGTGGGACAGAGACCCAGTACTTC. It specifies CASSWGGTETQYF.